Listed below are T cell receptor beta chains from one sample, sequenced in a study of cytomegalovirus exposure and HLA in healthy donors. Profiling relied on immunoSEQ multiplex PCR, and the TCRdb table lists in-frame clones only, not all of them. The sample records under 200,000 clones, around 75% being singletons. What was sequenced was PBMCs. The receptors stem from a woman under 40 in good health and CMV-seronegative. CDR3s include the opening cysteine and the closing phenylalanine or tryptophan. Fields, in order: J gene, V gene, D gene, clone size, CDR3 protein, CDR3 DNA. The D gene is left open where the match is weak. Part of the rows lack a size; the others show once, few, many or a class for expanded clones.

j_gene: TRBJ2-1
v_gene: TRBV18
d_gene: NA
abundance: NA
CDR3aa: CASSPLPTGSGSSYNEQFF
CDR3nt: TGTGCCAGCTCACCACTCCCCACCGGATCTGGGAGCTCCTACAATGAGCAGTTCTTC

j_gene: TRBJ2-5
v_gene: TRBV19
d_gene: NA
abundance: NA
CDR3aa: CASFTPGEQETQYF
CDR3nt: TGTGCCAGTTTCACTCCAGGGGAACAAGAGACCCAGTACTTC

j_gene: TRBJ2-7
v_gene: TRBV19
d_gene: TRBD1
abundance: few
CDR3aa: CASSLTGGVYEQYF
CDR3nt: TGTGCCAGTAGCCTGACAGGGGGAGTCTACGAGCAGTACTTC

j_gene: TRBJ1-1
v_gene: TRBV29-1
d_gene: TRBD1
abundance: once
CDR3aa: CSVRGQASNTEAFF
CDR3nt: TGCAGCGTTAGGGGACAGGCTAGTAACACTGAAGCTTTCTTT

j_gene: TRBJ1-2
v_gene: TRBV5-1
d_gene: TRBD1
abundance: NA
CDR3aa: CASSLDGRGSDGYTF
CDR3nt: TGCGCCAGCAGCTTGGATGGCAGGGGGAGCGATGGCTACACCTTC

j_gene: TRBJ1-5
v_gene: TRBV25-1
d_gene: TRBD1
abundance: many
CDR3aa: CASSEPGGHQPQHF
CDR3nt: TGTGCCAGCAGTGAACCAGGGGGGCATCAGCCCCAGCATTTT

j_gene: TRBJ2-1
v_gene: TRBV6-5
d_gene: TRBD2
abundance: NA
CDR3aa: CASSYSVGTSEQFF
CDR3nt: TGTGCCAGCAGTTACAGCGTAGGGACTAGCGAGCAGTTCTTC

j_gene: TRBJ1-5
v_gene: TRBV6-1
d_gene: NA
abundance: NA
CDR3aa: CASSTGTLGNQPQHF
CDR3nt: TGTGCCAGCAGTACCGGGACACTTGGGAATCAGCCCCAGCATTTT

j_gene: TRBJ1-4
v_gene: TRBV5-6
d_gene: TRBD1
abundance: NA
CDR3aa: CASSNRDRVNEKLFF
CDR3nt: TGTGCCAGCAGCAACCGGGACAGGGTTAATGAAAAACTGTTTTTT

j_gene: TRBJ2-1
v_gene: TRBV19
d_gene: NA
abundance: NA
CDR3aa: CASSIAGGYYGNEQFF
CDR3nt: TGTGCCAGTAGTATAGCCGGAGGGTATTATGGCAATGAGCAGTTCTTC

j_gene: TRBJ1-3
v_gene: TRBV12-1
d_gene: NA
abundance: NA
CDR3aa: CASSPRTVGRFSGNTIYF
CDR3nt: TGTGCCAGCAGCCCTCGGACAGTGGGGAGATTCTCTGGAAACACCATATATTTT

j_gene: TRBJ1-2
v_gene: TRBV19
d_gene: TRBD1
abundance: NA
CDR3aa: CASSLGQQHTVTSNYGYTF
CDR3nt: TGTGCCAGTAGCCTGGGACAGCAACATACCGTAACGAGTAACTATGGCTACACCTTC

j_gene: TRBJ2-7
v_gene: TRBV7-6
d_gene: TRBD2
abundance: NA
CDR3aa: CASSPRTSGSYEQYF
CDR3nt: TGTGCCAGCAGCCCCCGGACTAGCGGGAGCTACGAGCAGTACTTC

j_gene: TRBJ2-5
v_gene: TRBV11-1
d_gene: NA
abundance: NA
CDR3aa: CASSEPGLQETQYF
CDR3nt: TGTGCCAGCAGCGAGCCGGGACTTCAAGAGACCCAGTACTTC